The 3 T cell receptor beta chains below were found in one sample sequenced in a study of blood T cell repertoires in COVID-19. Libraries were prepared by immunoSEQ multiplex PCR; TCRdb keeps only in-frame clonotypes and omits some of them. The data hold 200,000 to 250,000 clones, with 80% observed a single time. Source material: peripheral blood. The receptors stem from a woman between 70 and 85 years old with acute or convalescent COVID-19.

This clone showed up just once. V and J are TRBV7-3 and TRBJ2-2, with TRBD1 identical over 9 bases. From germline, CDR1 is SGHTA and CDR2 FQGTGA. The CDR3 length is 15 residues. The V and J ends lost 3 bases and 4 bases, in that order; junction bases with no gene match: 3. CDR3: CASSFLGQGTGELFF. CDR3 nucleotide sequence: TGTGCCAGCAGCTTTTTGGGACAGGGCACCGGGGAGCTGTTTTTT.

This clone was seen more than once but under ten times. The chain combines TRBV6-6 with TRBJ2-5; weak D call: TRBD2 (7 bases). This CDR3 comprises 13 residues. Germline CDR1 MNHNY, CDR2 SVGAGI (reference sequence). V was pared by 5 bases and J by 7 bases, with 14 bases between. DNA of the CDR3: TGTGCCAGCAGTCTTGGGGGGGGCGGGACCCAGTACTTC. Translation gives CASSLGGGGTQYF.

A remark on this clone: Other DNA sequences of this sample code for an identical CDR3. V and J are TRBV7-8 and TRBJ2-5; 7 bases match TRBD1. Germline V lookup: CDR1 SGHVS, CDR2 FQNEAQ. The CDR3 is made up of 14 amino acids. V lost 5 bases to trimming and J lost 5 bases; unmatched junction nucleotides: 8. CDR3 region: CASSPPQGRETQYF. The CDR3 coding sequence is TGTGCCAGCAGCCCTCCACAGGGGCGGGAGACCCAGTACTTC. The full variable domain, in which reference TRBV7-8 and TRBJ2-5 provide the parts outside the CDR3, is GAGVSQSPRYKVAKRGQDVALRCDPISGHVSLFWYQQALGQGPEFLTYFQNEAQLDKSGLPSDRFFAERPEGSVSTLKIQRTQQEDSAVYLCASSPPQGRETQYFGPGTRLLVL.